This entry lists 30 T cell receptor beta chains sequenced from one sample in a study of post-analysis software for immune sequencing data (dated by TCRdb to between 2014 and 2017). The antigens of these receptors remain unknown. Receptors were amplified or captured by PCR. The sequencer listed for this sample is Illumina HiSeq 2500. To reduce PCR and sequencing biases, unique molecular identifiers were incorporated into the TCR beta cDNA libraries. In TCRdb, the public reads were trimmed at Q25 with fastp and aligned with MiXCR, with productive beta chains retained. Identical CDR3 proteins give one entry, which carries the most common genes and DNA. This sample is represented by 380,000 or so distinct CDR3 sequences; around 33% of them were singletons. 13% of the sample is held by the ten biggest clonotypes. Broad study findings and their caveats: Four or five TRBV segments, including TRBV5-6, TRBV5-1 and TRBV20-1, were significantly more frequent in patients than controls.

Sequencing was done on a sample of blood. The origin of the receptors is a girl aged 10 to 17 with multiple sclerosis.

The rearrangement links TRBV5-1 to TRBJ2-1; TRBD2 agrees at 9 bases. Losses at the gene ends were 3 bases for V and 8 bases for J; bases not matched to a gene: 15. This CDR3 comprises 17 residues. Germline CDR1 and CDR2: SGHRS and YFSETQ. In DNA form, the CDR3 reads TGCGCCAGCAGCTGGCCGGTAGCGGGGGTGTCTAGGGATGAGCAGTTCTTC. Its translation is CASSWPVAGVSRDEQFF.

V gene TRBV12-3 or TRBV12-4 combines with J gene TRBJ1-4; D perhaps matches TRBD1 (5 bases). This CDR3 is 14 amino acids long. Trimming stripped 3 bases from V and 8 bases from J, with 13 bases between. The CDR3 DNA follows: TGTGCCAGCAGTTTTTTTGGGGGAGGAGAAAAACTGTTTTTT. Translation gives CASSFFGGGEKLFF.

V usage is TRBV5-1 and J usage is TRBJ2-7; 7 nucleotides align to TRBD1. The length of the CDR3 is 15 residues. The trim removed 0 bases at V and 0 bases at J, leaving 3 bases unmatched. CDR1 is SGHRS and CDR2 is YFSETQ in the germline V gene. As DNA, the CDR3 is TGCGCCAGCAGCTTGGGGACAGGCCACTCCTACGAGCAGTACTTC. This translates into CASSLGTGHSYEQYF.

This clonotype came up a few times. CDR3 DNA: TGTGCCAGCAGTACCCAGACTAGCGGGGGGCCTTCCTCCTACGAGCAGTACTTC. This encodes CASSTQTSGGPSSYEQYF. The V call is TRBV12-3 or TRBV12-4, the J call TRBJ2-7; 13 bases fit TRBD2. Unmatched junction bases numbered 10, after V lost 5 bases and J lost 0 bases. The CDR3 spans 18 residues.

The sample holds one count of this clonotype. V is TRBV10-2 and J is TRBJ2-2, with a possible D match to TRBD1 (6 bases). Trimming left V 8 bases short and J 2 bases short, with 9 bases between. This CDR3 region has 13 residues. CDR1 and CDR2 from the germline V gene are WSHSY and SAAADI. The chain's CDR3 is CASGQLNTGELFF. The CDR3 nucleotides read TGCGCCAGCGGACAGTTAAACACCGGGGAGCTGTTTTTT.

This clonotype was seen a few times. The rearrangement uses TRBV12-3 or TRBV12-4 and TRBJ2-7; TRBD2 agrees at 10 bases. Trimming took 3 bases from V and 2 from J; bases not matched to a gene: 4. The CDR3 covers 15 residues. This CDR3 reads CASSFRTSGAYEQYF. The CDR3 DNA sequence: TGTGCCAGCAGTTTTAGGACTAGCGGAGCCTACGAGCAGTACTTC.

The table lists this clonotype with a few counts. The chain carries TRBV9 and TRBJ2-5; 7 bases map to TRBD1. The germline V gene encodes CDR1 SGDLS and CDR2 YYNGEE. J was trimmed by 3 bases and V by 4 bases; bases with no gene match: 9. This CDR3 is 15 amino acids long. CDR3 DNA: TGTGCCAGCAGCCAGAGACAGGGCGTAAAAGAGACCCAGTACTTC. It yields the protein CASSQRQGVKETQYF. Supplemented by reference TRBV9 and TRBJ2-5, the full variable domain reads DSGVTQTPKHLITATGQRVTLRCSPRSGDLSVYWYQQSLDQGLQFLIQYYNGEERAKGNILERFSAQQFPDLHSELNLSSLELGDSALYFCASSQRQGVKETQYFGPGTRLLVL.

CDR3 coding DNA: TGTGCCAGCAGCTTAACCCCCAACGGGGGGGTCACAGATACGCAGTATTTT. Translated: CASSLTPNGGVTDTQYF. The rearrangement uses TRBV7-3 and TRBJ2-3; 8 bases agree with TRBD2. The germline V gene encodes CDR1 SGHTA and CDR2 FQGTGA. The CDR3 contains 17 residues. The J segment lost 2 bases and the V segment lost 0 bases, leaving 7 bases of the junction unmatched.

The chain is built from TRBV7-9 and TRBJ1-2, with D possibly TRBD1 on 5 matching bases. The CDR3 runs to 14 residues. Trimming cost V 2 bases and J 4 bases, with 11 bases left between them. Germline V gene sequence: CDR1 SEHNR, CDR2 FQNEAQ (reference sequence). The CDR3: CASSLNNGAYGYTF. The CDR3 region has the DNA TGTGCCAGCAGCTTAAATAACGGGGCCTATGGCTACACCTTC.

The CDR3, as DNA: TGTGCCATCACAAGGGCGGAGAACACTGAAGCTTTCTTT. Protein product: CAITRAENTEAFF. The J gene is TRBJ1-1, the V gene TRBV10-3; D is unresolved. Germline CDR1 is ENHRY and CDR2 is SYGVKD. The CDR3 consists of 13 residues. Deletions cut 7 bases from V and 1 base from J, with 10 bases between.

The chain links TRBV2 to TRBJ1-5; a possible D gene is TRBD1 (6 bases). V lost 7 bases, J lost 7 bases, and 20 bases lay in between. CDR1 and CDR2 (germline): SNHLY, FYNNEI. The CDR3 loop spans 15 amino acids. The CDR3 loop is CASKGPGGREQPQHF. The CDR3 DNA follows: TGTGCCAGCAAGGGCCCGGGGGGCAGGGAGCAGCCCCAGCATTTT. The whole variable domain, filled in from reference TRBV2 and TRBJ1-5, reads EPEVTQTPSHQVTQMGQEVILRCVPISNHLYFYWYRQILGQKVEFLVSFYNNEISEKSEIFDDQFSVERPDGSNFTLKIRSTKLEDSAMYFCASKGPGGREQPQHFGDGTRLSIL.

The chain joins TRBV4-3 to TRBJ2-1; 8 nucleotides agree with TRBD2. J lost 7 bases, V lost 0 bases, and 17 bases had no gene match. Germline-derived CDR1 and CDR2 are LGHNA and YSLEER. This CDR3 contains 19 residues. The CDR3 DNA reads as TGCGCCAGCAGCCAAGATGCATTGAGCGGGGGTGGAATATGGAATGAGCAGTTCTTC. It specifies CASSQDALSGGGIWNEQFF.

The CDR3 DNA reads as TGTGCCAGCAGCTTTCGGTTTCCAGGGGACCCCAGAGCTAACTATGGCTACACCTTC. This codes for CASSFRFPGDPRANYGYTF. This rearrangement joins TRBV7-2 to TRBJ1-2; possibly TRBD1 for D (6 bases). CDR1 SGHTA and CDR2 FQGNSA come from the germline V gene. Trimming pared 3 bases from V and 0 bases from J, leaving 23 bases between. The CDR3 is made up of 19 amino acids.

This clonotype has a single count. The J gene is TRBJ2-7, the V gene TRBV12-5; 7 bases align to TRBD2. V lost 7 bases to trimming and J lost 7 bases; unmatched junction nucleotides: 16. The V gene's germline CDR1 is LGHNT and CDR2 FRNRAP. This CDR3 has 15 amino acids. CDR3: CASALGRGPFDEQYF. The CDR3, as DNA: TGTGCTAGTGCCCTTGGGAGGGGCCCCTTCGATGAGCAGTACTTC.

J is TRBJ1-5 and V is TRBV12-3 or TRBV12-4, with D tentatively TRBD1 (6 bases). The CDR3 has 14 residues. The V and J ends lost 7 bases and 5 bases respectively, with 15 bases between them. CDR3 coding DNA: TGTGCCAGCACCCTATGGGGGGCGGATCAGCCCCAGCATTTT. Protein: CASTLWGADQPQHF.

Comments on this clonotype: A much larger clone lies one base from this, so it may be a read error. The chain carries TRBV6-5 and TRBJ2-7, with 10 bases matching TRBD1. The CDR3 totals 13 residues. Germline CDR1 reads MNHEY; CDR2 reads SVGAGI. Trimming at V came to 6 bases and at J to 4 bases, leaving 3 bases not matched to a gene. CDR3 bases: TGTGCCAGCAGGGACAGGGGGTCGTACGAGCAGTACTTC. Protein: CASRDRGSYEQYF.

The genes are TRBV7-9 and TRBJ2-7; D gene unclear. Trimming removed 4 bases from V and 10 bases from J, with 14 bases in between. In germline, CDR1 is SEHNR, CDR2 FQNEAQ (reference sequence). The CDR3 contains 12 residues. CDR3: CASSSPRLYQYF. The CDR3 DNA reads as TGTGCCAGCAGCTCGCCCAGACTGTATCAGTACTTC.

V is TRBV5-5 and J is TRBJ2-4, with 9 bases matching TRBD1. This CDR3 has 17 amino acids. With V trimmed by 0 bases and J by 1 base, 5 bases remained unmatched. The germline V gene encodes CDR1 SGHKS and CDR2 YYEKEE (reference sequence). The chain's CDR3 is CASSLDVQGAAKNIQYF. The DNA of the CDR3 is TGTGCCAGCAGCTTGGATGTACAGGGGGCGGCCAAAAACATTCAGTACTTC.

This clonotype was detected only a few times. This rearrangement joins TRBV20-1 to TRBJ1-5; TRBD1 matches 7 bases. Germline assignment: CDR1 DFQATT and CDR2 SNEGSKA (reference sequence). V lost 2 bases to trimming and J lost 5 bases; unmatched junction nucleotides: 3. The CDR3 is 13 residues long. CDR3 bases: TGCAGTGCTAGAAGGGGGCGGGATCAGCCCCAGCATTTT. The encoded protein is CSARRGRDQPQHF.

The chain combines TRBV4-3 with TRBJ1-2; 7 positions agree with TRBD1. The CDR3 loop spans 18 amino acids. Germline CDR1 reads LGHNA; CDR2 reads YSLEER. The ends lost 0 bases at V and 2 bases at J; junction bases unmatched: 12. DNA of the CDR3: TGCGCCAGCAGCCAAGATGCCTCCGGGACAGCAACAAACTATGGCTACACCTTC. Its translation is CASSQDASGTATNYGYTF.

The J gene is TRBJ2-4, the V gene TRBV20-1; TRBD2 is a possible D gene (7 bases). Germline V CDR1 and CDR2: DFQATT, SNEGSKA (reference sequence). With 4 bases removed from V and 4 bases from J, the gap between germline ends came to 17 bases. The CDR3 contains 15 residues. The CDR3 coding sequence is TGCAGTGCTATCCCCGTAAGGGGGGGTAAAAACATTCAGTACTTC. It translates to CSAIPVRGGKNIQYF.

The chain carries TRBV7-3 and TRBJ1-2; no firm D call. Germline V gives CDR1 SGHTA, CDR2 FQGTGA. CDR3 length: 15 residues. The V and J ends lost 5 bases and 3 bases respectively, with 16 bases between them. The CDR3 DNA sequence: TGTGCCAGCAGCCCCGGGATCTCTAGGGACTATGGCTACACCTTC. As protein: CASSPGISRDYGYTF.

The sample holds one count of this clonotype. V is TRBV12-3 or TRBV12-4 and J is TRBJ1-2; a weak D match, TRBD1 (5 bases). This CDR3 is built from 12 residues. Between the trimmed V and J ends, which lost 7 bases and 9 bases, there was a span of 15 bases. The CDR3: CASTSGRQRYTF. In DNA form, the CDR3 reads TGTGCCAGCACCTCAGGGAGGCAACGCTACACCTTC.

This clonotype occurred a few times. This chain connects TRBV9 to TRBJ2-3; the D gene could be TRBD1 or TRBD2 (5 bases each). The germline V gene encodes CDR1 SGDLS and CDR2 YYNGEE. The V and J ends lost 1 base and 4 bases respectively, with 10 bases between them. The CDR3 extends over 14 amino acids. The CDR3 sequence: CASSVMGESDTQYF. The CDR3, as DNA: TGTGCCAGCAGCGTAATGGGGGAGTCAGATACGCAGTATTTT.

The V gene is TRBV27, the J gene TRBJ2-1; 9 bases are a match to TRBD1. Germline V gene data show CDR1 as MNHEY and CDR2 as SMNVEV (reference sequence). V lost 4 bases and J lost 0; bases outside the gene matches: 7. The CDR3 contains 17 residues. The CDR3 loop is CASSWGGTGSSYNEQFF. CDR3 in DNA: TGTGCCAGCAGTTGGGGGGGGACAGGGAGCTCCTACAATGAGCAGTTCTTC.

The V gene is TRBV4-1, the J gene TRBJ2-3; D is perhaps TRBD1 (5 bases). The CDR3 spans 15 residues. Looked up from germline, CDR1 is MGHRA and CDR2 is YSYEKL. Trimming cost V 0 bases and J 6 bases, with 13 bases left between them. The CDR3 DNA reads TGCGCCAGCAGCCAAGATAGGTCCCCAGGGGATACGCAGTATTTT. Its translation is CASSQDRSPGDTQYF.

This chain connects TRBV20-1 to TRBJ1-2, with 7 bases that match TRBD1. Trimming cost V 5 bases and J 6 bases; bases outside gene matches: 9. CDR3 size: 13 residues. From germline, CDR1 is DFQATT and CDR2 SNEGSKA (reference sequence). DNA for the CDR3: TGCAGTGCTCCCCAGGACAGGATCCATGGCTACACCTTC. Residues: CSAPQDRIHGYTF.

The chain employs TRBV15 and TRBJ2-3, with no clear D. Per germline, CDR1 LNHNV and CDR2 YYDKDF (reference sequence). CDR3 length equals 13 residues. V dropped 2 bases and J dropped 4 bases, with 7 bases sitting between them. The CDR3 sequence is CATSRYDADTQYF. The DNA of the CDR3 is TGTGCCACCAGCAGATATGACGCAGATACGCAGTATTTT.

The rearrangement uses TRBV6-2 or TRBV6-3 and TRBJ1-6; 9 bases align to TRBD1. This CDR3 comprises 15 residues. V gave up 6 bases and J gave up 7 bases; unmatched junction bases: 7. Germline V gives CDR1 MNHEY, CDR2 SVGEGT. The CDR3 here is CASSGQGLRNSPLHF. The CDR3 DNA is TGTGCCAGCAGCGGACAGGGGCTGAGGAATTCACCCCTCCACTTT.

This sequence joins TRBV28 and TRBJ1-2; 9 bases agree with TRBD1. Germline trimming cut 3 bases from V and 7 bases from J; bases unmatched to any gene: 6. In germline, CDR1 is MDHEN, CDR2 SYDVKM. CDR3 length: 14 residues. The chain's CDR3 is CASSLGQGLLGYTF. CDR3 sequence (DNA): TGTGCCAGCAGTTTGGGACAGGGCCTTCTTGGCTACACCTTC.